These 20 T cell receptor beta chains were sequenced from one sample in a study of STAT5B mutations in CD4+ large granular lymphocyte leukemia. Profiled with immunoSEQ multiplex PCR; TCRdb holds only in-frame clones, not every one. This table has just over 40,000 clones, approximately 84% appearing once. Material: CD4+ T cells from blood buffy coats. The receptors come from a human donor in good health.

This chain links TRBV7-9 with TRBJ1-4; 9 bases map to TRBD1. Germline V gene sequence: CDR1 SEHNR, CDR2 FQNEAQ (reference sequence). V lost 7 bases, J lost 3 bases, and 6 bases stayed unmatched. The CDR3 has 15 residues. CDR3 amino acids: CASNSGQGSNEKLFF. The CDR3 nucleotides read TGTGCCAGCAACTCTGGACAGGGGTCTAATGAAAAACTGTTTTTT.

The chain has TRBV30 and TRBJ1-1; perhaps TRBD1 as D (5 bases). Germline CDR1 GTSNPN, CDR2 SVGIG (reference sequence). Trimming shortened V by 1 base and J by 5 bases, and 11 bases separated the two germline ends. The CDR3 loop spans 13 amino acids. The CDR3 region has the DNA TGTGCCTGGAGTGATCGGGGGTTAACTGAAGCTTTCTTT. Its protein product is CAWSDRGLTEAFF.

This chain uses TRBV18 with TRBJ1-2; D uncertain. CDR1 is KGHSH and CDR2 is LQKENI in the germline V gene. The CDR3 extends over 14 amino acids. V lost 1 base and J lost 4, with 10 bases in between. CDR3 nucleotides: TGTGCCAGCTCACCACAGGGCAATGCCTATGGCTACACCTTC. Its translation: CASSPQGNAYGYTF.

This clone was counted a few times. The chain uses TRBV4-1 and TRBJ1-4; 9 bases are shared with TRBD1. V lost 3 bases and J lost 5; bases outside the gene matches: 4. The CDR3 runs 15 residues. The germline CDR1 and CDR2 sequences are MGHRA and YSYEKL. As DNA, the CDR3 is TGCGCCAGCAGCCAGTCCGGGACAGGGAATGAAAAACTGTTTTTT. It yields the protein CASSQSGTGNEKLFF.

This chain connects TRBV5-4 to TRBJ2-1, with 10 bases aligning to TRBD2. CDR1 and CDR2 from the germline V gene are SGHNT and YYREEE (reference sequence). V lost 3 bases and J lost 0; bases outside the gene matches: 9. CDR3 size: 18 residues. Written as DNA, the CDR3 is TGTGCCAGCAGCTCACCGGGACTAGCGTTATCCTCCTACAATGAGCAGTTCTTC. Residues: CASSSPGLALSSYNEQFF. Full variable domain (missing parts from reference TRBV5-4 and TRBJ2-1): ETGVTQSPTHLIKTRGQQVTLRCSSQSGHNTVSWYQQALGQGPQFIFQYYREEENGRGNFPPRFSGLQFPNYSSELNVNALELDDSALYLCASSSPGLALSSYNEQFFGPGTRLTVL.

The J gene is TRBJ1-1, the V gene TRBV7-9, with no clear D. The germline gives CDR1 SEHNR, CDR2 FQNEAQ (reference sequence). V was cut by 7 bases and J by 1 base, with 13 bases left in between. This CDR3 is 14 amino acids long. The CDR3, as DNA: TGTGCCAGCACTATTTGGGGTGAGAACACTGAAGCTTTCTTT. Translating it yields CASTIWGENTEAFF.

This chain links TRBV13 with TRBJ2-3; TRBD2 matches 7 bases. The CDR3 runs 17 residues. After removal of 2 bases from V and 0 bases from J, the junction contained 8 bases not matched to a gene. The germline V gene has CDR1 PRHDT and CDR2 FYEKMQ (reference sequence). The DNA of the CDR3 is TGTGCCAGCAGCTTAAAGTTAGCGGGCACGAGCACAGATACGCAGTATTTT. It codes for CASSLKLAGTSTDTQYF.

The V and J genes are TRBV1 and TRBJ2-3; the table's D call of TRBD2 was not tested on the DNA. TRBV1 is given as a pseudogene. The CDR3 extends over 18 amino acids. CDR3 nucleotides: TGCACCAGCAGCCAAGATGGGACTAGCGGGGAGGGGACAGATACGCAGTATTTT. Its protein product is CTSSQDGTSGEGTDTQYF.

This clone was counted a single time. This chain uses TRBV28 with TRBJ1-6, with D possibly TRBD1 on 6 matching bases. The length of the CDR3 is 18 residues. Germline V CDR1 and CDR2: MDHEN, SYDVKM. V lost 2 bases, J lost 0 bases, and 14 bases lay in between. The chain's CDR3 is CASSLGGTSSSYNSPLHF. CDR3 DNA sequence: TGTGCCAGCAGTTTAGGTGGGACATCGAGCTCCTATAATTCACCCCTCCACTTT.

V is TRBV5-8 and J is TRBJ2-1; weak D call: TRBD2 (5 bases). The CDR3 is 15 residues long. V was cut by 4 bases and J by 8 bases, with 19 bases left in between. CDR1 is SGHTS and CDR2 is YDEGEE in the germline V gene. CDR3: CASSPTRDFSDEQFF. CDR3 DNA: TGTGCCAGCAGCCCCACAAGAGATTTTAGCGATGAGCAGTTCTTC.

This rearrangement joins TRBV5-8 to TRBJ2-3, with 8 bases matching TRBD2. Germline CDR1 reads SGHTS; CDR2 reads YDEGEE. The J segment lost 0 bases and the V segment lost 5 bases, leaving 5 bases of the junction unmatched. The CDR3 length is 15 residues. The CDR3 loop reads CASRPSGYSTDTQYF. The CDR3 nucleotides are TGTGCCAGCAGACCTAGCGGGTATAGCACAGATACGCAGTATTTT.

The chain has TRBV9 and TRBJ1-4, with a tentative D call TRBD1 (5 bases). In germline, CDR1 is SGDLS, CDR2 YYNGEE. CDR3 length: 16 amino acids. V was clipped by 4 bases and J by 0 bases, with 13 bases between them. The CDR3 reads CASSSTQGATNEKLFF. Written as DNA, the CDR3 is TGTGCCAGCAGCAGTACCCAGGGTGCAACTAATGAAAAACTGTTTTTT.

J is TRBJ2-7 and V is TRBV6-5; D is possibly TRBD1 (7 bases). Trimming cost V 5 bases and J 2 bases, with 13 bases left between them. The CDR3 sequence is 14 residues long. From germline, CDR1 is MNHEY and CDR2 SVGAGI. In DNA, the CDR3 is TGTGCCAGCAGTGCGGACAGGACTACCTACGAGCAGTACTTC. This codes for CASSADRTTYEQYF.

A single count supports this clone. Here the CDR3 reads CATSVTSNRGNEQFF. In nucleotides, the CDR3 is TGCGCCACCTCAGTGACCTCTAACCGGGGGAATGAGCAGTTCTTC. The chain joins TRBV10-1 to TRBJ2-1, with D possibly TRBD2 on 6 matching bases. CDR3 size: 15 residues. The V gene's germline CDR1 is WNHNN and CDR2 SYGVQD (reference sequence). The V end lost 10 bases, the J end lost 7 bases, and 23 bases lay between the germline ends.

This chain links TRBV7-2 with TRBJ1-4, with a tentative D call TRBD1 (6 bases). V shed 4 bases and J shed 0 bases, with 9 bases lying between them. The germline V gene has CDR1 SGHTA and CDR2 FQGNSA. This CDR3 is built from 15 residues. The CDR3 coding sequence is TGTGCCAGCAGCTGGACAGTCGCAACTAATGAAAAACTGTTTTTT. It yields the protein CASSWTVATNEKLFF.

This chain uses TRBV6-9 with TRBJ2-7; 11 bases agree with TRBD1. The germline V gene has CDR1 MNHGY and CDR2 SVAAGI. V lost 6 bases to trimming and J lost 0 bases; unmatched junction nucleotides: 10. CDR3 length: 17 residues. The CDR3 here is CASRPGQGVKSSYEQYF. CDR3 nucleotides: TGTGCCAGCAGACCGGGACAGGGGGTGAAAAGCTCCTACGAGCAGTACTTC.

This chain links TRBV29-1 with TRBJ2-2, with TRBD1 matching over 8 bases. This CDR3 has 13 residues. Trimming cost V 7 bases and J 2 bases; bases outside gene matches: 3. Germline V lookup: CDR1 SQVTM, CDR2 ANQGSEA. CDR3 nucleotide sequence: TGCAGCGCTGACAGGGGCAACACCGGGGAGCTGTTTTTT. The encoded protein is CSADRGNTGELFF.

This clone was seen only once. The rearrangement links TRBV6-6 to TRBJ2-3, with a tentative D call TRBD2 (5 bases). The V and J ends lost 4 bases and 8 bases respectively, with 19 bases between them. CDR3 size: 15 residues. CDR1 and CDR2 (germline): MNHNY, SVGAGI (reference sequence). In nucleotides, the CDR3 is TGTGCCAGCAGTTCTAGCCTCGGCCCCGGTGGTACGCAGTATTTT. This encodes CASSSSLGPGGTQYF.

This clone was recorded only once. This chain joins TRBV2 and TRBJ1-1; D unresolved. CDR3 length: 14 residues. Germline V gene data show CDR1 as SNHLY and CDR2 as FYNNEI. V dropped 9 bases and J dropped 0 bases, with 14 bases sitting between them. The CDR3 reads CARLGASLNTEAFF. The CDR3 nucleotides read TGTGCCAGACTAGGAGCCAGCCTGAACACTGAAGCTTTCTTT.

This chain joins TRBV15 and TRBJ2-7; D unclear. Germline assignment: CDR1 LNHNV and CDR2 YYDKDF (reference sequence). V was shortened by 1 base and J by 4 bases, with 14 bases between the two germline ends. The CDR3 length is 15 residues. The DNA for the CDR3 is TGTGCCACCAGCAGAGGATCTCTGGGGTCGTACGAGCAGTACTTC. It translates to CATSRGSLGSYEQYF.